Listed here is a single T cell receptor beta chain. Its specific antigen is unknown. Per-base quality was not reported, and no clone a single base away is much larger than it. The data originate from a study of PD-1 blockade in mismatch repair-deficient tumors (dated by TCRdb to about 2017). Describing the broader study: Between late 2013 and late 2016, approximately 90 consecutive patients with about 11 mismatch repair-deficient cancer types, all previously treated and progressing, were enrolled in the trial. Tumor-associated T cell clones in the peripheral blood of patients responding to PD-1 blockade were tracked using deep sequencing of TCR CDR3 regions. What the work shows at the level of the full study, not this receptor alone: After pembrolizumab, tumor-resident clones, which were often undetectable in blood before treatment, expanded rapidly and then contracted, generally ahead of radiologic responses.

For each enrolled patient, mismatch repair deficiency was established using either polymerase chain reaction or immunohistochemistry. TCR sequencing was performed for three patients who responded to pembrolizumab therapy. The phase II trial prospectively evaluated PD-1 blockade with pembrolizumab in advanced mismatch repair-deficient cancers, independent of tissue of origin. Peripheral blood T cell samples were collected serially, before PD-1 blockade began and at several time points afterward. Blood sampling times were expressed in weeks after the first pembrolizumab dose. The V end gives up 2 bases and the J end 5 bases, leaving 2 bases in the junction not matched to a gene. CDR1 SGHDT and CDR2 YYEEEE were looked up in the germline V gene. The CDR3 starts with the cysteine, ends with the phenylalanine, and has 15 residues. Only the CDR3 DNA is retained, 45 bases long and in frame from the first base.

Libraries were made using the immunoSEQ multiplex PCR assay. TCRdb re-hosts the immuneACCESS table, in-frame sequences only. Its copies lack some clones; in the studies checked, an unresolved V gene accounts for under half of them, and the cause for the rest is not known. The sample contains 100,000 to 150,000 clones, approximately 90% of them found a single time. The ten most abundant clones make up approximately 13% of the sample. This chain joins TRBV5-6 to TRBJ2-1, with 12 middle bases fitting TRBD2. This TCR came from an adult with mismatch repair-deficient cancer. Sequencing used peripheral blood, obtained 44 weeks after starting pembrolizumab. CDR3 region: CASSFSSGRDNEQFF. In nucleotides, the sequence is TGTGCCAGCAGCTTCTCTAGCGGGAGGGACAATGAGCAGTTCTTC.